The next 26 T cell receptor beta chains were all read from a single sample in a study of molecular identifiers for immune sequencing clone quantification. A single record per CDR3 protein comes from TCRdb applying MiXCR to the PCR reads. Counted here are just over 40,000 distinct CDR3 sequences, more than 20% occurring once; the ten biggest clones make up more than 0.75%. The sequencing input was naive CD8+ T cells from blood, with Jurkat cell RNA spiked in. Subset specified: FACS-sorted CD8+CD4-CCR7+CD45RA+ naive T cells. Receptor source: a human donor in good health. Some libraries in this study had Jurkat cell RNA spiked in.

Notes on this clonotype: A much larger clone is a single base away; this may be a read error. V is TRBV28 and J is TRBJ1-5; D might be TRBD1 (6 bases). V lost 4 bases, J lost 9 bases, and 22 bases lay in between. The CDR3 has 16 residues. From germline, CDR1 is MDHEN and CDR2 SYDVKM. Here the CDR3 DNA reads TGTGCCAGCAGTTCACGACAGGCAGGAACGCAACCGCCCCAGCATTTT. Translated: CASSSRQAGTQPPQHF.

Details on this clonotype: The germline gene is not matched at one end of the junction; a read error may be the cause. This chain joins TRBV3-1 and TRBJ2-7, with 8 bases that match TRBD2. The germline V gene has CDR1 LGHDT and CDR2 YNNKEL (reference sequence). CDR3 length: 15 amino acids. The CDR3 DNA follows: TGTGCCAGCAGCTCATTAGCGGGATTATTCTACGCGCAGTACTTC. Protein product: CASSSLAGLFYAQYF.

In regard to this clonotype: Relative to the germline gene, one junction end is altered; a read error may explain this. The V gene is TRBV7-6, the J gene TRBJ2-3, with D hard to call. This CDR3 is built from 15 residues. Germline CDR1 is SGHVS and CDR2 is FNYEAQ. The CDR3 region is CASSPPSSITDTQYF. CDR3 sequence (DNA): TGTGCCAGCAGCCCCCCGAGCTCTATCACAGACACGCAGTATTTT.

In this sample, this clonotype turned up many times. A read error may produce the germline difference seen at one junction end. This chain links TRBV27 with TRBJ1-6; a weak D match, TRBD1 (5 bases). This CDR3 region has 13 residues. The germline V gene has CDR1 MNHEY and CDR2 SMNVEV (reference sequence). The CDR3, as DNA: TGTGTCAGCCGCGGGGCCAATAATTCACCCCTCCACTTT. Translating gives CVSRGANNSPLHF.

In this sample, this clonotype turned up a few times. V and J are TRBV19 and TRBJ2-1; D gene ambiguous. Between the trimmed V and J ends, which lost 3 bases and 5 bases, there was a span of 5 bases. Germline V gene data show CDR1 as LNHDA and CDR2 as SQIVND (reference sequence). This CDR3 has 12 amino acids. The chain's CDR3 is CASSMQNNEQFF. The CDR3 region has the DNA TGTGCCAGTAGTATGCAGAACAATGAGCAGTTCTTC.

This clonotype was seen repeatedly, ten times or more. The chain joins TRBV12-3 or TRBV12-4 to TRBJ2-5; no reliable D call. Trimming stripped 6 bases from V and 3 bases from J, with 11 bases between. The CDR3 spans 13 residues. CDR3 loop: CASSEVAEETQYF. CDR3 DNA: TGTGCCAGCAGCGAGGTAGCCGAAGAGACCCAGTACTTC.

This clonotype occurred many times. V gene TRBV9 combines with J gene TRBJ2-5, with 10 bases matching TRBD1. Germline values: CDR1 SGDLS, CDR2 YYNGEE. The trim removed 4 bases at V and 5 bases at J, leaving 14 bases unmatched. The CDR3 runs 17 residues. CDR3 in amino acids: CASSPYPGQGPSETQYF. Here the CDR3 DNA reads TGTGCCAGCAGCCCGTATCCGGGACAGGGGCCTTCCGAGACCCAGTACTTC.

This clonotype showed up many times. The chain carries TRBV30 and TRBJ1-4; unclear D gene. Germline V gene sequence: CDR1 GTSNPN, CDR2 SVGIG (reference sequence). The V gene lost 0 bases and the J gene lost 0 bases, with 2 bases spanning the gap. The CDR3 is made up of 13 amino acids. CDR3 coding DNA: TGTGCCTGGAGTGTTGCAACTAATGAAAAACTGTTTTTT. Its protein is CAWSVATNEKLFF.

At least ten counts were recorded for this clonotype. The gene calls are TRBV5-4 and TRBJ2-7, with D perhaps TRBD2 (5 bases). V lost 1 base and J lost 2, with 10 bases in between. CDR1 is SGHNT and CDR2 is YYREEE in the germline V gene (reference sequence). The CDR3 runs 14 residues. The CDR3 sequence: CASSLPGSTYEQYF. CDR3 coding DNA: TGTGCCAGCAGCTTGCCGGGATCTACCTACGAGCAGTACTTC.

Notes on this clonotype: Just one base apart from a much larger clone, this may be a read error. The rearrangement joins TRBV4-1 to TRBJ2-7, with TRBD1 identical over 9 bases. In germline, CDR1 is MGHRA, CDR2 YSYEKL. The CDR3 is 17 residues long. CDR3 sequence: CASSQVPTGGNWYEQNF. Written as DNA, the CDR3 is TGCGCCAGCAGCCAAGTACCGACAGGGGGTAATTGGTACGAGCAGAACTTC.

Remarks on this clonotype: A junction boundary mismatches the germline segment, possibly from a read error. This chain connects TRBV12-5 to TRBJ2-1; 7 bases map to TRBD2. Germline CDR1 LGHNT, CDR2 FRNRAP. The CDR3 spans 17 residues. CDR3 nucleotide sequence: TGTGCTAGTGGTTTGGTCGCCACTAGCGAGTCCTACGATGAGCAGTTCTTC. It translates to CASGLVATSESYDEQFF.

This clonotype was counted between two and nine times. This chain uses TRBV19 with TRBJ2-5; D remains ambiguous. CDR3 size: 13 residues. Germline CDR1 LNHDA, CDR2 SQIVND (reference sequence). V was clipped by 5 bases and J by 2 bases, with 9 bases between them. CDR3 nucleotide sequence: TGTGCCAGTAGTTTGGCAGATCAAGAGACCCAGTACTTC. This gives the protein CASSLADQETQYF.

This clonotype came up many times. At one end, the junction sequence differs from germline, possibly due to a read error. This sequence joins TRBV20-1 and TRBJ1-3, with no clear D. The CDR3 is 13 amino acids. Germline V gives CDR1 DFQATT, CDR2 SNEGSKA (reference sequence). Here the CDR3 DNA reads TGCAGTGCTAGAATAGGGTCTGAAAACACCATATATTTT. Its translation is CSARIGSENTIYF.

This clonotype was seen a few times. A much larger clone differs by one base, so this may be a read error. This chain joins TRBV6-1 and TRBJ2-3, with D possibly called TRBD1 or TRBD2 (6 bases each). The V gene's germline CDR1 is MNHNS and CDR2 SASEGT. The CDR3 spans 16 residues. In DNA form, the CDR3 reads TGTGCCAGCAGTGGACAGGAGGGTTGGGGCACAGCTACGCAGTATTTT. Its translation is CASSGQEGWGTATQYF.

The table lists this clonotype with many counts. V is TRBV29-1 and J is TRBJ2-1, with 13 bases identical to TRBD2. Germline CDR1 SQVTM, CDR2 ANQGSEA. The CDR3 has 16 residues. Trimming took 7 bases from V and 8 from J; bases not matched to a gene: 14. CDR3: CSANGLAGDLRDEQFF. The CDR3 nucleotides are TGCAGCGCCAACGGACTAGCGGGAGATTTACGGGATGAGCAGTTCTTC.

This clonotype was seen repeatedly, ten times or more. J is TRBJ2-5 and V is TRBV27, with D perhaps TRBD1 (5 bases). Germline CDR1 is MNHEY and CDR2 is SMNVEV (reference sequence). The CDR3 consists of 13 residues. Trimming shortened V by 4 bases and J by 5 bases, and 11 bases separated the two germline ends. The CDR3 spells CASSSRGTETQYF. The CDR3 DNA is TGTGCCAGCAGTTCAAGGGGTACGGAGACCCAGTACTTC.

This clonotype has a count of ten or more. V and J are TRBV2 and TRBJ2-7; D unresolved. The CDR3 is 13 residues long. The V and J ends lost 3 bases and 5 bases respectively, with 11 bases between them. Germline CDR1 SNHLY, CDR2 FYNNEI. CDR3 loop: CASSDPGPDEQYF. The CDR3 nucleotides are TGTGCCAGCAGTGACCCAGGTCCAGACGAGCAGTACTTC.

The chain combines TRBV7-9 with TRBJ2-2; D is perhaps TRBD1 (5 bases). The CDR3 runs 12 residues. Germline V gene lookup returns CDR1 SEHNR and CDR2 FQNEAQ (reference sequence). The DNA of the CDR3 is TGTACCACCAAGGGGATCACCGGGGAGCTGTTTTTT. Translated, it gives CTTKGITGELFF.

This clonotype came up once. This chain uses TRBV6-2 or TRBV6-3 with TRBJ1-5, with a weak D call TRBD1 (5 bases). The ends were cut back, 6 bases at V and 0 bases at J, with 18 bases in the middle. The V gene's germline CDR1 is MNHEY and CDR2 SVGEGT. The CDR3 length is 17 residues. The CDR3 sequence is CASRDPQDIDSNQPQHF. The CDR3 DNA sequence: TGTGCCAGCAGAGACCCCCAGGACATAGATAGCAATCAGCCCCAGCATTTT.

This clonotype has at least ten counts. The J gene is TRBJ2-3, the V gene TRBV27; 9 bases align to TRBD1. The ends lost 4 bases at V and 4 bases at J; junction bases unmatched: 6. Germline values: CDR1 MNHEY, CDR2 SMNVEV (reference sequence). The CDR3 length is 15 residues. CDR3 DNA sequence: TGTGCCAGCAGTTCCGACAGGGGGTTCGCAGATACGCAGTATTTT. It encodes CASSSDRGFADTQYF.

This clonotype was detected only a few times. The chain has TRBV6-2 or TRBV6-3 and TRBJ2-1; 9 bases are shared with TRBD2. The CDR3 sequence is 15 residues long. Losses at the gene ends were 6 bases for V and 1 base for J; bases not matched to a gene: 4. Germline V gene data show CDR1 as MNHEY and CDR2 as SVGEGT. CDR3 amino acids: CASSPGLASYNEQFF. The CDR3 region has the DNA TGTGCCAGCAGCCCGGGACTAGCATCCTACAATGAGCAGTTCTTC.

The chain joins TRBV4-1 to TRBJ2-7; perhaps D is TRBD1 or TRBD2 (5 bases each). Trimming removed 8 bases at V and 12 bases at J, with 26 bases between. The CDR3 is 14 amino acids. Germline CDR1 and CDR2: MGHRA and YSYEKL. The CDR3 DNA reads TGCGCCAGCCGCCCGGGACCCGGAGCCTACGCGCCGTACTTC. Amino acids: CASRPGPGAYAPYF.

This clonotype was observed at least ten times. The rearrangement links TRBV28 to TRBJ1-2, with TRBD1 matching 8 bases. The length of the CDR3 is 15 residues. Germline V gene data show CDR1 as MDHEN and CDR2 as SYDVKM. Losses at the gene ends were 2 bases for V and 4 bases for J; bases not matched to a gene: 6. CDR3 sequence: CASSLPRGRAYGYTF. CDR3 DNA sequence: TGTGCCAGCAGTTTACCCAGGGGGCGCGCCTATGGCTACACCTTC.

Notes on this clonotype: Its ends do not fully match the called genes, so a read error is possible. The chain has TRBV7-2 and TRBJ2-7, with 8 bases lining up with TRBD2. CDR3 length: 15 amino acids. Germline CDR1 SGHTA, CDR2 FQGNSA. The CDR3: CASRFGGGRASEQYF. The CDR3 nucleotides are TGTGCCAGCCGCTTCGGGGGGGGGCGCGCGTCCGAGCAGTACTTC.

Worth noting for this clonotype: It may be a read error: a sequence one base away is much more abundant. This chain joins TRBV10-2 and TRBJ1-1, with D possibly TRBD1 on 6 matching bases. Trimming stripped 9 bases from V and 4 bases from J, with 12 bases between. There are 12 residues in the CDR3. Germline V gives CDR1 WSHSY, CDR2 SAAADI. CDR3 DNA: TGCGCCAGTACGGAGGGGGGCACTGAAGCTTTCTTT. It translates to CASTEGGTEAFF.

In its sample, this clonotype was seen many times. V usage is TRBV4-3 and J usage is TRBJ2-7; TRBD1 matches 9 bases. Germline V CDR1 and CDR2: LGHNA, YSLEER. V lost 0 bases, J lost 2 bases, and 8 bases stayed unmatched. There are 17 residues in the CDR3. The CDR3 DNA is TGCGCCAGCAGCCAAGAAGTCGGGAGACAGGGGGCCTACGAGCAGTACTTC. Protein: CASSQEVGRQGAYEQYF.